The 29 T cell receptor beta chains below were found in one sample sequenced in a study of cytomegalovirus exposure and HLA in healthy donors. Primers: 60 Vbeta forward and 13 Jbeta reverse. The data were produced by immunoSEQ multiplex PCR, yet TCRdb's version contains in-frame clones alone and is incomplete. The sample holds 65,000 to 80,000 clones; roughly 72% are singletons and the top ten take roughly 9%. The sequenced sample consisted of PBMCs. These receptors were taken from a man aged 35-49 years in good health and CMV-seropositive.

This clone turned up a few times. The rearrangement uses TRBV27 and TRBJ1-5; D unclear. The CDR3 length is 13 residues. Trimming removed 2 bases at V and 5 bases at J, with 7 bases between. CDR1 and CDR2 from the germline V gene are MNHEY and SMNVEV (reference sequence). The CDR3 is CASSLKADQPQHF. Written as DNA, the CDR3 is TGTGCCAGCAGTTTAAAAGCTGATCAGCCCCAGCATTTT.

The J gene is TRBJ1-1, the V gene TRBV19, with 10 bases identical to TRBD1. The CDR3 length is 15 residues. V shed 6 bases, J shed 2 bases, and the junction held 6 bases outside the gene matches. Germline loops: CDR1 LNHDA, CDR2 SQIVND (reference sequence). Written as DNA, the CDR3 is TGTGCCAGTAGAGGGACAGGGGCACCCAACACTGAAGCTTTCTTT. Protein sequence: CASRGTGAPNTEAFF.

This chain links TRBV2 with TRBJ1-4; no definite D call. The germline gives CDR1 SNHLY, CDR2 FYNNEI. The CDR3 sequence is 15 residues long. V lost 3 bases to trimming and J lost 5 bases, with 13 bases between them. For the CDR3, the DNA is TGTGCCAGCAGTGACCACGGACGGGAGAATGAAAAACTGTTTTTT. Translated: CASSDHGRENEKLFF. Using reference TRBV2 and TRBJ1-4 for the parts outside the CDR3, the full variable domain is EPEVTQTPSHQVTQMGQEVILRCVPISNHLYFYWYRQILGQKVEFLVSFYNNEISEKSEIFDDQFSVERPDGSNFTLKIRSTKLEDSAMYFCASSDHGRENEKLFFGSGTQLSVL.

V and J are TRBV11-2 and TRBJ2-7; maybe TRBD1 (7 bases). Germline V gene lookup returns CDR1 SGHAT and CDR2 FQNNGV. Trimming removed 5 bases from V and 3 bases from J, with 17 bases in between. The CDR3 covers 15 residues. The CDR3 spells CASSRPTRGDYEQYF. The CDR3 DNA follows: TGTGCCAGCAGCCGACCCACCAGGGGGGACTACGAGCAGTACTTC. Using reference TRBV11-2 and TRBJ2-7 for the parts outside the CDR3, the full variable domain is EAGVAQSPRYKIIEKRQSVAFWCNPISGHATLYWYQQILGQGPKLLIQFQNNGVVDDSQLPKDRFSAERLKGVDSTLKIQPAKLEDSAVYLCASSRPTRGDYEQYFGPGTRLTVT.

This clone has just a few counts. V and J are TRBV19 and TRBJ1-1, with unresolved D. The CDR3 runs 14 residues. The germline CDR1 and CDR2 sequences are LNHDA and SQIVND (reference sequence). V was clipped by 3 bases and J by 5 bases, with 13 bases between them. The CDR3 region is CASSMGFEGTEAFF. The CDR3 nucleotides are TGTGCCAGTAGTATGGGATTCGAGGGAACTGAAGCTTTCTTT. The full variable domain, completed using reference TRBV19 and TRBJ1-1, is DGGITQSPKYLFRKEGQNVTLSCEQNLNHDAMYWYRQDPGQGLRLIYYSQIVNDFQKGDIAEGYSVSREKKESFPLTVTSAQKNPTAFYLCASSMGFEGTEAFFGQGTRLTVV.

Points on this clone: This same CDR3 is encoded by further DNA sequences in the sample. The genes are TRBV27 and TRBJ1-1; D is ambiguous. Germline V CDR1 and CDR2: MNHEY, SMNVEV (reference sequence). Trimming cost V 3 bases and J 1 base, with 9 bases left between them. The CDR3 has 14 amino acids. CDR3 protein: CASSFREGNTEAFF. The CDR3 DNA is TGTGCCAGCAGTTTCCGAGAGGGGAACACTGAAGCTTTCTTT.

This clone turned up a few times. The V gene is TRBV5-8, the J gene TRBJ1-2, with a tentative D call TRBD1 (5 bases). The CDR3 totals 13 residues. The germline V and J ends were trimmed by 5 bases and 5 bases, with 13 bases remaining between them. CDR1 is SGHTS, CDR2 YDEGEE, per germline. As DNA, the CDR3 is TGTGCCAGCAGGCCGGCGGAGGGGTATGGCTACACCTTC. Its translation: CASRPAEGYGYTF. The variable domain in full, completed from reference TRBV5-8 and TRBJ1-2, reads EAGVTQSPTHLIKTRGQQATLRCSPISGHTSVYWYQQALGLGLQFLLWYDEGEERNRGNFPPRFSGRQFPNYSSELNVNALELEDSALYLCASRPAEGYGYTFGSGTRLTVV.

This chain links TRBV4-2 with TRBJ1-5, with 10 bases lining up with TRBD1. Looked up from germline, CDR1 is LGHNA and CDR2 is YNFKEQ. The CDR3 has 19 residues. Germline trimming cut 1 base from V and 1 base from J; bases unmatched to any gene: 10. The CDR3 loop is CASSQVPDRGERSNQPQHF. The CDR3 nucleotides read TGTGCCAGCAGCCAAGTGCCGGACAGGGGGGAAAGAAGCAATCAGCCCCAGCATTTT.

The gene calls are TRBV5-6 and TRBJ2-1; 13 nucleotides agree with TRBD2. The J segment lost 11 bases and the V segment lost 4 bases, leaving 6 bases of the junction unmatched. CDR3 size: 14 residues. Germline CDR1 reads SGHDT; CDR2 reads YYEEEE. The CDR3 protein is CASSLGLAGDKQFF. In DNA, the CDR3 is TGTGCCAGCAGCCTTGGACTAGCGGGAGACAAGCAGTTCTTC. Using reference TRBV5-6 and TRBJ2-1 for the parts outside the CDR3, the full variable domain is DAGVTQSPTHLIKTRGQQVTLRCSPKSGHDTVSWYQQALGQGPQFIFQYYEEEERQRGNFPDRFSGHQFPNYSSELNVNALLLGDSALYLCASSLGLAGDKQFFGPGTRLTVL.

The V gene is TRBV19, the J gene TRBJ1-1, with 9 bases fitting TRBD1. The CDR3 is made up of 17 amino acids. With 1 base clipped from V and 0 bases from J, the junction kept 6 bases outside the gene matches. The germline gives CDR1 LNHDA, CDR2 SQIVND (reference sequence). The CDR3 nucleotides are TGTGCCAGTAGTATAGGCACCGGACAGGGGCTGAACACTGAAGCTTTCTTT. Its protein is CASSIGTGQGLNTEAFF.

This clone was detected once. The chain's CDR3 is CASSMTGSTGELFF. The CDR3 nucleotides read TGTGCCAGCAGCATGACAGGTTCCACCGGGGAGCTGTTTTTT. This chain connects TRBV7-2 to TRBJ2-2; D might be TRBD1 (6 bases). The V end lost 5 bases, the J end lost 4 bases, and 11 bases lay between the germline ends. This CDR3 has 14 amino acids. Germline CDR1 reads SGHTA; CDR2 reads FQGNSA.

The chain carries TRBV7-6 and TRBJ2-3; the match to TRBD2 covers 11 bases. The CDR3 consists of 16 residues. The V gene's germline CDR1 is SGHVS and CDR2 FNYEAQ. Trimming cost V 2 bases and J 2 bases; bases outside gene matches: 3. The CDR3 DNA follows: TGTGCCAGCAGCTTAATAGCGGGGGGGGACACAGATACGCAGTATTTT. Encoded protein: CASSLIAGGDTDTQYF. The variable domain in full, completed from reference TRBV7-6 and TRBJ2-3, reads GAGVSQSPRYKVTKRGQDVALRCDPISGHVSLYWYRQALGQGPEFLTYFNYEAQQDKSGLPNDRFSAERPEGSISTLTIQRTEQRDSAMYRCASSLIAGGDTDTQYFGPGTRLTVL.

This sequence joins TRBV4-1 and TRBJ1-4; 8 nucleotides agree with TRBD1. J lost 7 bases, V lost 1 base, and 8 bases had no gene match. Germline assignment: CDR1 MGHRA and CDR2 YSYEKL. The CDR3 has 16 residues. DNA for the CDR3: TGCGCCAGCAGCCAAGGGCCCGGGACAGGAGGTGAAAAACTGTTTTTT. Protein product: CASSQGPGTGGEKLFF.

The rearrangement uses TRBV7-9 and TRBJ2-1; 10 bases fit TRBD2. This CDR3 spans 14 amino acids. Germline values: CDR1 SEHNR, CDR2 FQNEAQ (reference sequence). With V trimmed by 5 bases and J by 6 bases, 4 bases remained unmatched. For the CDR3, the DNA is TGTGCCAGCAGCCCTAGCGGGGGTTCCAATGAGCAGTTCTTC. Protein: CASSPSGGSNEQFF. Combining the CDR3 with reference TRBV7-9 and TRBJ2-1 gives the whole variable domain DTGVSQNPRHKITKRGQNVTFRCDPISEHNRLYWYRQTLGQGPEFLTYFQNEAQLEKSRLLSDRFSAERPKGSFSTLEIQRTEQGDSAMYLCASSPSGGSNEQFFGPGTRLTVL.

This clone was seen more than once but under ten times. The rearrangement uses TRBV18 and TRBJ2-5, with 7 bases identical to TRBD1. Germline CDR1 KGHSH, CDR2 LQKENI. The CDR3 consists of 13 residues. V was pared by 3 bases and J by 5 bases, with 3 bases of the junction left unmatched. CDR3 loop: CASSPLTGETQYF. The CDR3 DNA reads as TGTGCCAGCTCACCCCTGACAGGGGAGACCCAGTACTTC.

This chain connects TRBV2 to TRBJ2-1; 7 bases agree with TRBD1. CDR1 is SNHLY and CDR2 is FYNNEI in the germline V gene. The V segment lost 6 bases and the J segment 9 bases; nucleotides outside the gene matches: 5. The CDR3 extends over 12 amino acids. In DNA, the CDR3 is TGTGCCAGCAGACAGGGGAAAAGTGAGCAGTTCTTC. Its translation is CASRQGKSEQFF.

This clone came up once. The gene calls are TRBV6-5 and TRBJ2-2; D is undetermined. CDR1 and CDR2 from the germline V gene are MNHEY and SVGAGI. Trimming pared 7 bases from V and 2 bases from J, leaving 8 bases between. The CDR3 has 13 residues. The DNA of the CDR3 is TGTGCCAGCAATGAGCCCAACACCGGGGAGCTGTTTTTT. As protein: CASNEPNTGELFF.

The chain uses TRBV11-2 and TRBJ2-2; D gene unclear. Germline CDR1 is SGHAT and CDR2 is FQNNGV. Trimming removed 3 bases from V and 3 bases from J, with 5 bases in between. The CDR3 is made up of 13 amino acids. In DNA form, the CDR3 reads TGTGCCAGCAGCTTGGCAGACACCGGGGAGCTGTTTTTT. Its translation: CASSLADTGELFF.

The chain joins TRBV30 to TRBJ2-2; D may be TRBD2 (6 bases). This CDR3 contains 13 residues. Trimming stripped 0 bases from V and 7 bases from J, with 9 bases between. The germline V gene encodes CDR1 GTSNPN and CDR2 SVGIG (reference sequence). CDR3 in amino acids: CAWSVWGLGELFF. The CDR3 nucleotides read TGTGCCTGGAGTGTATGGGGACTCGGGGAGCTGTTTTTT.

J is TRBJ2-2 and V is TRBV6-1, with 9 bases matching TRBD1. There are 15 residues in the CDR3. V was clipped by 6 bases and J by 3 bases; unmatched bases: 5. Germline V lookup: CDR1 MNHNS, CDR2 SASEGT. The CDR3 reads CASRRTGVDTGELFF. As DNA, the CDR3 is TGTGCCAGCAGGCGGACAGGGGTGGACACCGGGGAGCTGTTTTTT.

This chain connects TRBV19 to TRBJ2-5; TRBD2 matches 8 bases. TRBJ2-7 matches the DNA end more closely, so the J call is doubtful. This CDR3 region has 14 residues. Germline V gene data show CDR1 as LNHDA and CDR2 as SQIVND (reference sequence). DNA of the CDR3: TGTGCCAGTAGTTTTCAAGCGGGGGACTACGAGCAGTACTTC. It is translated as CASSFQAGDYEQYF.

This sequence joins TRBV5-1 and TRBJ2-7, with 7 bases matching TRBD2. The V and J ends lost 4 bases and 5 bases, in that order; junction bases with no gene match: 6. Germline loops: CDR1 SGHRS, CDR2 YFSETQ. The CDR3 is made up of 13 amino acids. This CDR3 reads CASSHGLVNEQYF. DNA of the CDR3: TGCGCCAGCAGCCATGGACTAGTGAACGAGCAGTACTTC.

The genes are TRBV9 and TRBJ2-7; 12 bases are a match to TRBD2. The V segment lost 7 bases and the J segment 7 bases; nucleotides outside the gene matches: 9. The CDR3 sequence is 14 residues long. Germline V CDR1 and CDR2: SGDLS, YYNGEE. The DNA for the CDR3 is TGTGCCAGCGGTCGACTAGCGGGAGAAGGTGAGCAGTACTTC. Protein: CASGRLAGEGEQYF.

The rearrangement joins TRBV19 to TRBJ2-2; D is unclear. V was shortened by 5 bases and J by 8 bases, with 12 bases between the two germline ends. This CDR3 region has 13 residues. Germline V gene data show CDR1 as LNHDA and CDR2 as SQIVND (reference sequence). In DNA, the CDR3 is TGTGCCAGTAGTGTAACATGGTCTGGGGAGCTGTTTTTT. Residues: CASSVTWSGELFF.

The chain uses TRBV6-4 and TRBJ1-2, with 7 bases fitting TRBD1. The junction had 9 bases not matched to a gene; V was cut back by 6 bases and J by 5 bases. The CDR3 consists of 14 residues. CDR1 is MRHNA, CDR2 SNTAGT, per germline. CDR3 region: CASSRDSEGYGYTF. The CDR3 DNA is TGTGCCAGCAGCCGGGACAGTGAGGGGTATGGCTACACCTTC.

V and J are TRBV11-2 and TRBJ2-3; tentative D call: TRBD2 (6 bases). In germline, CDR1 is SGHAT, CDR2 FQNNGV. This CDR3 spans 15 amino acids. With 5 bases removed from V and 3 bases from J, the gap between germline ends came to 15 bases. The CDR3 spells CASSRAGTPTDTQYF. The CDR3 bases are TGTGCCAGCAGCCGAGCCGGGACTCCGACAGATACGCAGTATTTT.

The gene calls are TRBV4-1 and TRBJ1-4, with 7 positions matching TRBD1. Germline CDR1 is MGHRA and CDR2 is YSYEKL. This CDR3 comprises 17 residues. V lost 3 bases and J lost 7; bases outside the gene matches: 14. CDR3 loop: CASSHPIGGTAGEKLFF. CDR3 nucleotides: TGCGCCAGCAGCCATCCTATTGGAGGGACAGCAGGTGAAAAACTGTTTTTT.

The chain joins TRBV7-9 to TRBJ1-4; 8 nucleotides line up with TRBD1. The V segment lost 3 bases and the J segment 5 bases; nucleotides outside the gene matches: 8. Per the germline V gene, CDR1 is SEHNR and CDR2 is FQNEAQ (reference sequence). The CDR3 consists of 16 residues. The CDR3 is CASSFSQGGRNEKLFF. The DNA of the CDR3 is TGTGCCAGCAGCTTTTCACAGGGGGGGAGAAATGAAAAACTGTTTTTT. The whole variable domain, filled in from reference TRBV7-9 and TRBJ1-4, reads DTGVSQNPRHKITKRGQNVTFRCDPISEHNRLYWYRQTLGQGPEFLTYFQNEAQLEKSRLLSDRFSAERPKGSFSTLEIQRTEQGDSAMYLCASSFSQGGRNEKLFFGSGTQLSVL.

The chain couples TRBV28 to TRBJ1-2, with TRBD1 identical over 7 bases. CDR1 and CDR2 (germline): MDHEN, SYDVKM. The CDR3 has 16 amino acids. V was clipped by 1 base and J by 8 bases; unmatched bases: 13. CDR3 amino acids: CASSLSPRVGGQGYTF. CDR3 nucleotides: TGTGCCAGCAGTTTATCGCCCAGGGTAGGGGGCCAAGGCTACACCTTC.